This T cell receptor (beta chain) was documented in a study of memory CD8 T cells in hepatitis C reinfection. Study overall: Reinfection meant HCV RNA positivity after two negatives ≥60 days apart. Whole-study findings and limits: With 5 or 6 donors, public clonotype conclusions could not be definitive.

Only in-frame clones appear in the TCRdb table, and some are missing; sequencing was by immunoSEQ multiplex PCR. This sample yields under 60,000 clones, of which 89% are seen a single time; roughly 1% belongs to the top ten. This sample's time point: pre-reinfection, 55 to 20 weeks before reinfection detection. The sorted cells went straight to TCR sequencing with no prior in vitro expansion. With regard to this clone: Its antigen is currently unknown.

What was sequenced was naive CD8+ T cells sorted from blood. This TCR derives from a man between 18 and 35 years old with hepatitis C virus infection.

In nucleotides, the CDR3 is TGTGCCAGCAGCCCAGCGGAGGTTTATGAGAACACTGAAGCTTTCTTT. Translation gives CASSPAEVYENTEAFF. The V gene is TRBV7-9, the J gene TRBJ1-1, with D unclear. CDR1 is SEHNR, CDR2 FQNEAQ, per germline (reference sequence). The CDR3 loop spans 16 amino acids. V shed 5 bases and J shed 1 base, with 17 bases lying between them.